One and the same sample provided the 30 T cell receptor beta chains below, sequenced in a study of blood T cell repertoires in COVID-19. Some clones are missing from TCRdb's copy, which holds only in-frame ones; the method was immunoSEQ multiplex PCR. This table holds 140,000 to 150,000 clones, about 85% found once. Sequencing used peripheral blood. These receptors all stem from a human donor with COVID-19, enrolled during active disease. The donor label of this sample is uncertain.

This sequence joins TRBV2 and TRBJ2-1, with TRBD1 matching 8 bases. The CDR3 extends over 15 amino acids. Germline-derived CDR1 and CDR2 are SNHLY and FYNNEI. With 6 bases clipped from V and 4 bases from J, the junction kept 8 bases outside the gene matches. The CDR3 is CASRTGTGSYNEQFF. The DNA of the CDR3 is TGTGCCAGCAGAACCGGGACAGGTTCATACAATGAGCAGTTCTTC.

This chain uses TRBV5-4 with TRBJ2-3, with D perhaps matching TRBD1 (5 bases). V lost 4 bases, J lost 1 base, and 7 bases lay in between. The CDR3 has 13 residues. CDR1 is SGHNT, CDR2 YYREEE, per germline (reference sequence). CDR3 DNA: TGTGCCAGCAGCATGACAGGCACAGATACGCAGTATTTT. Amino acids: CASSMTGTDTQYF.

The V gene is TRBV11-2, the J gene TRBJ1-2; a weak D match, TRBD1 (6 bases). Germline V lookup: CDR1 SGHAT, CDR2 FQNNGV. V lost 4 bases and J 2 bases, leaving 8 bases between the germline ends. The CDR3 contains 13 residues. CDR3 in DNA: TGTGCCAGCAGCTACAGGGAAAACTATGGCTACACCTTC. As protein: CASSYRENYGYTF.

This rearrangement joins TRBV25-1 to TRBJ1-5, with D possibly being TRBD1 (5 bases). Trimming left V 7 bases short and J 3 bases short, with 13 bases between. Per germline, CDR1 MGHDK and CDR2 SYGVNS. The CDR3 runs to 14 residues. In DNA, the CDR3 is TGTGCCAGCACCTCGACAGACCCCAATCAGCCCCAGCATTTT. Protein: CASTSTDPNQPQHF.

J is TRBJ2-7 and V is TRBV6-1; no firm D call. Germline CDR1 and CDR2: MNHNS and SASEGT. Trimming removed 1 base from V and 6 bases from J, with 13 bases in between. This CDR3 comprises 14 residues. The CDR3: CASSEGRGIREQYF. In DNA, the CDR3 is TGTGCCAGCAGTGAAGGAAGAGGAATCCGCGAGCAGTACTTC.

The chain recombines TRBV7-9 with TRBJ2-7, with D unresolved. The CDR3 loop spans 11 amino acids. Trimming stripped 4 bases from V and 2 bases from J, with 3 bases between. The V gene's germline CDR1 is SEHNR and CDR2 FQNEAQ (reference sequence). The CDR3 DNA reads as TGTGCCAGCAGCTCCGCCTACGAGCAGTACTTC. Translation gives CASSSAYEQYF.

The chain has TRBV18 and TRBJ2-1, with a tentative D call TRBD2 (6 bases). V lost 0 bases and J 8 bases, leaving 17 bases between the germline ends. CDR3 length: 16 amino acids. In germline, CDR1 is KGHSH, CDR2 LQKENI. CDR3 amino acids: CASSPPGSGWSDEQFF. CDR3 nucleotide sequence: TGTGCCAGCTCACCACCGGGGAGCGGGTGGTCGGATGAGCAGTTCTTC.

The gene calls are TRBV13 and TRBJ2-7, with TRBD1 as a possible D gene (6 bases). CDR3 length: 14 amino acids. V shed 8 bases and J shed 3 bases, with 17 bases lying between them. Per the germline V gene, CDR1 is PRHDT and CDR2 is FYEKMQ (reference sequence). The CDR3 reads CASSRGIQIYEQYF. The CDR3 bases are TGTGCCAGCTCGAGGGGGATTCAGATCTACGAGCAGTACTTC.

The V and J genes are TRBV27 and TRBJ2-5; TRBD2 matches 7 bases. Germline values: CDR1 MNHEY, CDR2 SMNVEV (reference sequence). The CDR3 covers 17 residues. J gave up 1 base and V 5 bases, and 13 bases lay outside the gene matches. As DNA, the CDR3 is TGTGCCAGCAGTACGTTTTACCTAGCGGACGTCCAAGAGACCCAGTACTTC. It yields the protein CASSTFYLADVQETQYF.

A note on this clone: Other nucleotide sequences in the sample specify the same CDR3. CDR3 residues: CASSLTGENTEAFF. CDR3 DNA sequence: TGCGCCAGCAGCTTGACAGGGGAGAACACTGAAGCTTTCTTT. The chain employs TRBV5-1 and TRBJ1-1; TRBD1 agrees at 7 bases. The CDR3 covers 14 residues. With V trimmed by 1 base and J by 1 base, 1 base remained unmatched. Germline values: CDR1 SGHRS, CDR2 YFSETQ.

The V gene is TRBV6-2 or TRBV6-3, the J gene TRBJ1-5; D unresolved. CDR3 length: 13 amino acids. Trimming cost V 2 bases and J 6 bases, with 8 bases left between them. Per the germline V gene, CDR1 is MNHEY and CDR2 is SVGEGT. CDR3 sequence (DNA): TGTGCCAGCAGTTACGAGGGCCGTCAGCCCCAGCATTTT. Translated: CASSYEGRQPQHF.

The chain is built from TRBV5-4 and TRBJ2-7; 11 nucleotides line up with TRBD1. The germline V gene has CDR1 SGHNT and CDR2 YYREEE (reference sequence). The trim removed 4 bases at V and 5 bases at J, leaving 17 bases unmatched. The CDR3 contains 18 residues. The CDR3 DNA is TGTGCCAGCAGCCCTACTCCGGGACAGGGGGTGCTTGGCGACGAGCAGTACTTC. It specifies CASSPTPGQGVLGDEQYF.

J is TRBJ1-2 and V is TRBV6-5; TRBD1 matches 9 bases. Trimming removed 6 bases from V and 8 bases from J; junction bases left unmatched: 13. Germline loops: CDR1 MNHEY, CDR2 SVGAGI. This CDR3 has 15 amino acids. CDR3 sequence reads: CASRARQGVGRGYTF. CDR3 nucleotide sequence: TGTGCCAGCAGGGCTCGACAGGGGGTAGGGAGGGGCTACACCTTC.

This chain joins TRBV12-3 or TRBV12-4 and TRBJ2-4; D gene ambiguous. V was pared by 2 bases and J by 8 bases, with 7 bases between. This CDR3 is built from 12 residues. CDR3: CASSLYGDIQYF. In DNA, the CDR3 is TGTGCCAGCAGTTTATACGGAGACATTCAGTACTTC.

The chain carries TRBV7-6 and TRBJ2-2; 14 bases are shared with TRBD2. Per the germline V gene, CDR1 is SGHVS and CDR2 is FNYEAQ. This CDR3 is built from 19 residues. Losses at the gene ends were 1 base for V and 0 bases for J; bases not matched to a gene: 4. The CDR3 here is CASSLVGTSGGTNTGELFF. In DNA, the CDR3 is TGTGCCAGCAGCTTAGTCGGGACTAGCGGGGGAACGAACACCGGGGAGCTGTTTTTT.

The chain has TRBV6-5 and TRBJ2-1, with TRBD2 matching over 9 bases. The V gene's germline CDR1 is MNHEY and CDR2 SVGAGI. The CDR3 covers 15 residues. V shed 2 bases and J 6 bases; nucleotides not matched to a gene: 5. The CDR3 sequence: CASSYEASGVNEQFF. The CDR3, as DNA: TGTGCCAGCAGTTACGAGGCTAGCGGGGTCAATGAGCAGTTCTTC.

This clone has a single count. The chain is built from TRBV4-1 and TRBJ1-1, with 8 bases lining up with TRBD1. Germline CDR1 reads MGHRA; CDR2 reads YSYEKL. V was pared by 7 bases and J by 1 base, with 8 bases of the junction left unmatched. This CDR3 is 15 amino acids long. The CDR3 region is CASNPQGGANTEAFF. DNA for the CDR3: TGCGCCAGCAACCCACAGGGGGGGGCGAACACTGAAGCTTTCTTT.

This chain joins TRBV5-6 and TRBJ1-5, with 8 bases lining up with TRBD1. There are 15 residues in the CDR3. V was clipped by 4 bases and J by 5 bases; unmatched bases: 8. Per the germline V gene, CDR1 is SGHDT and CDR2 is YYEEEE. The CDR3 DNA reads TGTGCCAGCAGCCCAGGGACAGGAAACTATCAGCCCCAGCATTTT. This codes for CASSPGTGNYQPQHF.

The DNA of the CDR3 is TGCGCCAGCAGCCAAGAAGGGTGGCGGGAGGAGGGCACCGGGGAGCTGTTTTTT. It yields the protein CASSQEGWREEGTGELFF. V usage is TRBV4-1 and J usage is TRBJ2-2, with TRBD2 matching 8 bases. Germline V gene data show CDR1 as MGHRA and CDR2 as YSYEKL. J was trimmed by 4 bases and V by 0 bases; bases with no gene match: 10. This CDR3 has 18 residues.

V usage is TRBV27 and J usage is TRBJ1-2; possible D gene TRBD1, 6 bases. Germline-derived CDR1 and CDR2 are MNHEY and SMNVEV (reference sequence). The CDR3 loop spans 15 amino acids. Trimming left V 5 bases short and J 7 bases short, with 20 bases between. Here the CDR3 reads CASSDLPGATGGYTF. CDR3 DNA: TGTGCCAGCAGTGACCTCCCAGGGGCTACGGGTGGCTACACCTTC.

The chain employs TRBV5-1 and TRBJ2-7; D remains ambiguous. Germline CDR1 reads SGHRS; CDR2 reads YFSETQ. The CDR3 contains 13 residues. Trimming stripped 0 bases from V and 4 bases from J, with 8 bases between. The CDR3 sequence: CASSLGAQYEQYF. The CDR3 region has the DNA TGCGCCAGCAGCTTGGGGGCGCAATACGAGCAGTACTTC.

The chain has TRBV6-5 and TRBJ2-7; the D is unclear. V lost 7 bases, J lost 6 bases, and 10 bases lay in between. CDR1 MNHEY and CDR2 SVGAGI come from the germline V gene. The CDR3 has 11 residues. The CDR3 loop is CASMTVAEQYF. The DNA for the CDR3 is TGTGCCAGCATGACCGTAGCCGAGCAGTACTTC.

The V gene is TRBV11-3, the J gene TRBJ1-1; D is possibly TRBD1 (6 bases). V was clipped by 1 base and J by 10 bases, with 19 bases between them. Germline-derived CDR1 and CDR2 are SGHNT and YENEEA. The CDR3 spans 15 residues. The CDR3 DNA sequence: TGTGCCAGCAGCTTAGGGCGGGGGGCAAGGGTAAGAGCTTTCTTT. Its translation is CASSLGRGARVRAFF.

This clone showed up just once. The chain is built from TRBV5-1 and TRBJ2-3; TRBD2 matches 8 bases. The CDR3 is 14 residues long. CDR1 and CDR2 from the germline V gene are SGHRS and YFSETQ. The J segment lost 4 bases and the V segment lost 0 bases, leaving 1 base of the junction unmatched. The CDR3 loop is CASSLGTSPDTQYF. CDR3 coding DNA: TGCGCCAGCAGCTTGGGGACTAGCCCAGATACGCAGTATTTT.

The CDR3 loop reads CATSRSLSEKLFF. DNA for the CDR3: TGTGCCACCAGCAGATCCCTGTCCGAAAAACTGTTTTTT. This chain joins TRBV15 and TRBJ1-4; D ambiguous. Germline V gene sequence: CDR1 LNHNV, CDR2 YYDKDF (reference sequence). This CDR3 contains 13 residues. V was trimmed by 2 bases and J by 8 bases, leaving 9 bases between them.

This chain uses TRBV6-5 with TRBJ1-1, with 9 nucleotides matching TRBD1. The CDR3 length is 16 residues. The ends lost 0 bases at V and 6 bases at J; junction bases unmatched: 8. Germline lookup yields CDR1 MNHEY and CDR2 SVGAGI. The CDR3 DNA sequence: TGTGCCAGCAGTTACTCCGGGACAGGGAAGGGATCTGAAGCTTTCTTT. Translation: CASSYSGTGKGSEAFF.

Only one count was recorded for this clone. This rearrangement joins TRBV27 to TRBJ1-5; D may be TRBD1 (5 bases). This CDR3 spans 14 amino acids. Germline V gives CDR1 MNHEY, CDR2 SMNVEV (reference sequence). Trimming cost V 4 bases and J 7 bases, with 14 bases left between them. The CDR3 loop is CASSWGLAEQPQHF. In DNA, the CDR3 is TGTGCCAGCAGTTGGGGACTTGCCGAACAGCCCCAGCATTTT.

The chain employs TRBV7-3 and TRBJ1-2; D unresolved. Germline assignment: CDR1 SGHTA and CDR2 FQGTGA. Trimming pared 4 bases from V and 8 bases from J, leaving 14 bases between. This CDR3 is built from 13 residues. For the CDR3, the DNA is TGTGCCAGCAGCTCGGACGGAGGGTTCGGCTACACCTTC. Amino acids: CASSSDGGFGYTF.

V gene TRBV18 combines with J gene TRBJ1-2; D may be TRBD1 (6 bases). This CDR3 region has 18 residues. CDR1 is KGHSH, CDR2 LQKENI, per germline. V lost 0 bases and J 4 bases, leaving 21 bases between the germline ends. DNA for the CDR3: TGTGCCAGCTCACCACCCAGCCAGCGGGGGCGCTGGCCCTATGGCTACACCTTC. This translates into CASSPPSQRGRWPYGYTF.

The chain is built from TRBV14 and TRBJ2-7, with 7 positions matching TRBD1. CDR3 length: 16 residues. The germline gives CDR1 SGHDN, CDR2 FVKESK. V lost 2 bases, J lost 6 bases, and 13 bases stayed unmatched. CDR3 sequence reads: CASSQRTKGAVGEQYF. CDR3 bases: TGTGCCAGCAGCCAAAGGACCAAGGGGGCTGTGGGCGAGCAGTACTTC.